This TCR beta chain was obtained from a study of blood T cell repertoires in COVID-19. The overall study: The analysed material was cDNA or gDNA that came from T cells, B-cell-depleted T cells, or PBMCs.

This CDR3 comprises 15 residues. Trimming stripped 3 bases from V and 6 bases from J, with 15 bases between. The germline V gene encodes CDR1 MDHEN and CDR2 SYDVKM. Each participant's cohort was designated according to participant-reported clinical history. As originally analysed: Reference gene primer amplification yielded estimated nucleated cell counts. Here immunoSEQ multiplex PCR was the method, and the copy in TCRdb shows in-frame clones only, minus some. From that table come the V and J calls and clone size; the DNA was used to work out D and trimming. This repertoire shows roughly 200,000 clones, 80% to 90% found once; its top ten account for 3% to 4%.

The rearrangement uses TRBV28 and TRBJ2-1, with a possible D match to TRBD2 (5 bases). The material sequenced was PBMCs or T cells enriched from blood (not recorded which). This clonotype was obtained from a woman aged 40 to 50 with acute COVID-19. The CDR3 loop reads CASSLRTSILNEQFF. CDR3 bases: TGTGCCAGCAGTTTGCGAACTAGTATACTCAATGAGCAGTTCTTC.